The T cell receptor (beta chain) under discussion was sequenced for a study of blood T cells in healthy people across ages. Study-wide context: Template-switching capture recovered about one barcoded beta molecule per two T cells. Study observations and caveats: Diversity was higher, and naive CD4+ cells more numerous, in long-lived donors than in aged donors.

The germline gives CDR1 DFQATT, CDR2 SNEGSKA (reference sequence). The V and J ends lost 1 base and 7 bases respectively, with 23 bases between them. The CDR3 spans 16 residues. Combining a sample-barcoded 5' primer with a J-beta primer mix, a second PCR ran for roughly 6 to 12 cycles. TCRdb reprocessed the 5' RACE reads with MiXCR, giving one entry per CDR3 protein. The repertoire holds around 1.1 million distinct CDR3 sequences, with around two fifths as singletons. Details on this clonotype: Its antigen remains unidentified.

Each donor was a healthy Caucasian individual from Russia, aged about 6 to 100. Isolated PBMCs totaled at least 6 million in each sample. The specimen sequenced was blood. This TCR derives from a man aged 18 to 30 in good health. V usage is TRBV20-1 and J usage is TRBJ2-7; D possibly corresponds to TRBD2 (7 bases). The CDR3 DNA is TGCAGTGCTAGAGTGGCGGGGGCCCCCTCCTTCAATGAGCAGTACTTC. Translation gives CSARVAGAPSFNEQYF.